The 9 T cell receptor beta chains in this list originate from one sample, sequenced in a study of neurological immune-mediated disorders. Each CDR3 protein is one row after TCRdb ran MiXCR on the 5' RACE reads. This table has tens of thousands of distinct CDR3 sequences, 9.4% appearing once. Sequenced sample: PBMCs. These receptor sequences come from a man over 45 in good health.

This clonotype was found many times. The chain combines TRBV5-1 with TRBJ2-1; 7 bases line up with TRBD2. The length of the CDR3 is 15 residues. Germline V gene data show CDR1 as SGHRS and CDR2 as YFSETQ. V lost 4 bases to trimming and J lost 4 bases; unmatched junction nucleotides: 8. CDR3 nucleotide sequence: TGCGCCAGCAGCCCGGGGGGAGGGTCTTACAATGAGCAGTTCTTC. Its translation: CASSPGGGSYNEQFF.

This clonotype was seen repeatedly, ten times or more. The V and J genes are TRBV6-1 and TRBJ1-2, with 7 bases lining up with TRBD1. This CDR3 has 15 amino acids. V shed 4 bases and J 6 bases; nucleotides not matched to a gene: 11. Germline CDR1 and CDR2: MNHNS and SASEGT. In DNA, the CDR3 is TGTGCCAGCAGTGCTCTCCACAGGGGAGAGGATGGCTACACCTTC. Residues: CASSALHRGEDGYTF.

This clonotype was observed at least ten times. The V and J genes are TRBV5-1 and TRBJ1-2; D ambiguous. V was trimmed by 0 bases and J by 4 bases, leaving 10 bases between them. This CDR3 is built from 14 residues. Germline lookup yields CDR1 SGHRS and CDR2 YFSETQ. CDR3 nucleotides: TGCGCCAGCAGCTTGGACAGCGGGTCCTATGGCTACACCTTC. Protein sequence: CASSLDSGSYGYTF.

This clonotype was detected ten times or more. This chain joins TRBV20-1 and TRBJ1-6, with no clear D. Germline lookup yields CDR1 DFQATT and CDR2 SNEGSKA (reference sequence). V was shortened by 6 bases and J by 5 bases, with 14 bases between the two germline ends. The CDR3 runs to 14 residues. This CDR3 is CSAFKGGNNSPLHF. CDR3 bases: TGCAGTGCCTTCAAGGGAGGGAATAATTCACCCCTCCACTTT.

This clonotype was seen at least ten times. The chain joins TRBV7-3 to TRBJ2-7; D gene ambiguous. The CDR3 is 14 residues long. The germline gives CDR1 SGHTA, CDR2 FQGTGA. V lost 5 bases, J lost 1 base, and 12 bases lay in between. The CDR3 spells CASSVGFPSYEQYF. CDR3 DNA sequence: TGTGCCAGCAGCGTAGGGTTTCCGTCCTACGAGCAGTACTTC.

Ten or more counts support this clonotype. The rearrangement links TRBV7-2 to TRBJ2-7; weak D call: TRBD1 (6 bases). The CDR3 extends over 15 amino acids. Trimming stripped 5 bases from V and 3 bases from J, with 17 bases between. CDR1 SGHTA and CDR2 FQGNSA come from the germline V gene. For the CDR3, the DNA is TGTGCCAGCAGCCCGGACAGAAACAATCTCTACGAGCAGTACTTC. Its translation: CASSPDRNNLYEQYF.

This clonotype was detected ten times or more. The rearrangement joins TRBV5-1 to TRBJ2-5, with 7 positions matching TRBD2. Germline values: CDR1 SGHRS, CDR2 YFSETQ. V gave up 2 bases and J gave up 1 base; unmatched junction bases: 5. The CDR3 loop spans 15 amino acids. This chain's CDR3 is CASSFSGGTQETQYF. CDR3 nucleotide sequence: TGCGCCAGCAGCTTTTCCGGGGGGACCCAAGAGACCCAGTACTTC.

Ten or more counts support this clonotype. The gene calls are TRBV5-5 and TRBJ2-7, with 12 bases fitting TRBD1. This CDR3 has 15 amino acids. Germline assignment: CDR1 SGHKS and CDR2 YYEKEE (reference sequence). V was pared by 3 bases and J by 3 bases, with 4 bases of the junction left unmatched. CDR3 nucleotide sequence: TGTGCCAGCAGCTATCGGGACAGGGGGCTCTACGAGCAGTACTTC. It translates to CASSYRDRGLYEQYF.

This clonotype was seen repeatedly, ten times or more. The chain carries TRBV7-2 and TRBJ2-3, with TRBD2 as a possible D gene (6 bases). Trimming left V 1 base short and J 2 bases short, with 10 bases between. In germline, CDR1 is SGHTA, CDR2 FQGNSA. This CDR3 is built from 15 residues. The CDR3: CASSLVQGLTDTQYF. The CDR3 bases are TGTGCCAGCAGCTTAGTGCAGGGACTCACAGATACGCAGTATTTT.